The 6 T cell receptor beta chains below come from one sample, sequenced in a study of CD8 T cells in Susac syndrome. A quantity of about 0.5 to 1 ug RNA underwent reverse transcription using random hexamers. TCRdb redid the calling of the immunoSEQ multiplex PCR reads with MiXCR, one entry per CDR3 protein. The sample consists of some 70,000 distinct CDR3 sequences, about 94% of them appearing once. The sample taken for sequencing was CD8+ T cells from PBMCs. These receptors were taken from a human donor with multiple sclerosis.

The V and J genes are TRBV15 and TRBJ2-7; D is unclear. Trimming took 0 bases from V and 2 from J, leaving 11 bases between them. The CDR3 is made up of 15 amino acids. Germline CDR1 and CDR2: LNHNV and YYDKDF (reference sequence). Written as DNA, the CDR3 is TGTGCCACCAGCAGAGATCTCGGCCAGACCTACGAGCAGTACTTC. Its protein is CATSRDLGQTYEQYF. Full variable domain (remainder filled in from reference TRBV15 and TRBJ2-7): DAMVIQNPRYQVTQFGKPVTLSCSQTLNHNVMYWYQQKSSQAPKLLFHYYDKDFNNEADTPDNFQSRRPNTSFCFLDIRSPGLGDTAMYLCATSRDLGQTYEQYFGPGTRLTVT.

V is TRBV28 and J is TRBJ1-1; 8 bases match TRBD1. The V and J ends lost 5 bases and 7 bases, in that order; junction bases with no gene match: 6. Germline V CDR1 and CDR2: MDHEN, SYDVKM. The CDR3 loop spans 13 amino acids. CDR3 residues: CASSNRGGVEAFF. In DNA form, the CDR3 reads TGTGCCAGCAGTAACAGGGGGGGTGTTGAAGCTTTCTTT.

This sequence joins TRBV27 and TRBJ2-1; D is undetermined. V gave up 3 bases and J gave up 1 base, with 7 bases separating them. Germline V gene data show CDR1 as MNHEY and CDR2 as SMNVEV (reference sequence). This CDR3 contains 14 residues. The CDR3 region has the DNA TGTGCCAGCAGTTTGGATTGGTCCTACAATGAGCAGTTCTTC. Its protein product is CASSLDWSYNEQFF.

The chain joins TRBV20-1 to TRBJ2-7; 12 bases match TRBD2. The germline V gene has CDR1 DFQATT and CDR2 SNEGSKA (reference sequence). V lost 6 bases to trimming and J lost 3 bases; unmatched junction nucleotides: 6. The CDR3 consists of 14 residues. Here the CDR3 reads CSATGLAGFYEQYF. CDR3 bases: TGCAGTGCAACCGGACTAGCGGGATTCTACGAGCAGTACTTC.

This clonotype was seen a single time. This sequence joins TRBV19 and TRBJ2-7; D unresolved. CDR1 is LNHDA, CDR2 SQIVND, per germline (reference sequence). V lost 1 base and J 0 bases, leaving 7 bases between the germline ends. The CDR3 has 14 residues. CDR3 sequence reads: CASSIGDGSYEQYF. CDR3 in DNA: TGTGCCAGTAGTATAGGGGATGGCTCCTACGAGCAGTACTTC.

The V gene is TRBV23-1, the J gene TRBJ1-1; D is unresolved. TRBV23-1 is an ORF for which the function is uncertain. The V end was cut by 8 bases, the J end by 5 bases, with 12 bases between. This CDR3 region has 12 residues. In DNA, the CDR3 is TGCGCCAGCGGCAGGAGGGAAACTGAAGCTTTCTTT. Translated, it gives CASGRRETEAFF.